This T cell receptor (beta chain) was documented in a study of blood T cell repertoires in COVID-19. The data were produced by immunoSEQ multiplex PCR, yet TCRdb's version contains in-frame clones alone and is incomplete. The sample has approximately 200,000 clones, about 87% seen once. The CDR3 sequence is 14 residues long. The V end was cut by 4 bases, the J end by 0 bases, with 12 bases between. Looked up from germline, CDR1 is GTSNPN and CDR2 is SVGIG (reference sequence). V and J are TRBV30 and TRBJ1-1; perhaps TRBD1 as D (5 bases). The sample comprised peripheral blood. The TCR comes from a woman in her thirties with acute or convalescent COVID-19. The CDR3 nucleotides are TGTGCCTGGACCCGGGGGGGGATGAACACTGAAGCTTTCTTT. It translates to CAWTRGGMNTEAFF.